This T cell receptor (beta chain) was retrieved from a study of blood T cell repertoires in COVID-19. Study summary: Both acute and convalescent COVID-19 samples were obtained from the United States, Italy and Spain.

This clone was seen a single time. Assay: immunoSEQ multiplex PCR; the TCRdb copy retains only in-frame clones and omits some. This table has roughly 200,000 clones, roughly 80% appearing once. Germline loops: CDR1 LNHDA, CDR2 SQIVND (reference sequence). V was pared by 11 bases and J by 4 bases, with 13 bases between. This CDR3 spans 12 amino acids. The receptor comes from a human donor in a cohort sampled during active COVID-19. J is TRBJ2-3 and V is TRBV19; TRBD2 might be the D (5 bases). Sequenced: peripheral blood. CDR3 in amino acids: CASSGGPDTQYF. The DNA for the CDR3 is TGTGCCTCCTCAGGAGGACCAGATACGCAGTATTTT.